This T cell receptor (beta chain) was captured in a study of OX40 agonist ivuxolimab in advanced cancers. Study outcomes and limitations: Part of the nonresponder group also had normalized T-cell clonal expansion that was low. With doses of 0.1 to 3.0 mg/kg, CD4+ and CD8+ blood T cells had undergone clonal expansion by week 6. Partial responders treated at 0.1-3.0 mg/kg exhibited clonal expansion among the lowest measured. No determination was made of the antigen specificity of the expanded peripheral T cells.

Per the germline V gene, CDR1 is MDHEN and CDR2 is SYDVKM. CDR3 size: 15 residues. Trimming stripped 6 bases from V and 0 bases from J, with 14 bases between. The method was immunoSEQ multiplex PCR; TCRdb's version includes in-frame clones alone and lacks a portion of them. The sample carries some 86,000 clones, about 92% recorded once. To note about this clone: Antigen: not known.

The receptor's source is an adult with an advanced solid tumor such as melanoma, head and neck, liver or kidney cancer. The input for sequencing was CD4+ or CD8+ T cells sorted from blood, taken in a trial of the OX40 agonist ivuxolimab. The chain joins TRBV28 to TRBJ1-2; tentatively, D is TRBD1 (6 bases). The CDR3: CASRRGGNANYGYTF. DNA of the CDR3: TGTGCCAGCAGGCGAGGGGGGAACGCTAACTATGGCTACACCTTC.